This section outlines one TCR beta chain sequence together with its context. The V end was cut by 4 bases, the J end by 6 bases, with 13 bases between. Germline V lookup: CDR1 SGDLS, CDR2 YYNGEE. This CDR3 contains 13 residues. The protocol was immunoSEQ multiplex PCR, while the TCRdb copy is restricted to in-frame clones and leaves out a portion. This table holds 260,000 or so clones, roughly 86% found once. These data belong to a study of blood T cell repertoires in COVID-19. The rearrangement uses TRBV9 and TRBJ1-2, with unresolved D. The sequencing input was peripheral blood. The source is a man aged 18 to 35 with active or convalescent COVID-19. The CDR3 reads CASSLGEENGYTF. The CDR3 coding sequence is TGTGCCAGCAGCCTCGGGGAGGAAAATGGCTACACCTTC. Full variable domain (outside the CDR3, taken from reference TRBV9 and TRBJ1-2): DSGVTQTPKHLITATGQRVTLRCSPRSGDLSVYWYQQSLDQGLQFLIQYYNGEERAKGNILERFSAQQFPDLHSELNLSSLELGDSALYFCASSLGEENGYTFGSGTRLTVV.